What follows are 30 T cell receptor beta chains derived from one specimen sequenced in a study of T cells in women clearing cervical HPV infection. TCRdb keeps only in-frame clones here, not all; method: immunoSEQ multiplex PCR. Recorded here are 20,000 to 30,000 clones; the top ten clones represent approximately 12%. The sample was blood buffy coat. The receptors shown here come from a woman between 18 and 69 years old with a cervical HPV16 infection that either progressed to CIN3+ or cleared (not recorded which).

As concerns this clone: With the read ending 3 residues before the CDR3 end, the germline J gene is used to fill in that end. The gene calls are TRBV11-2 and TRBJ2-5; D call uncertain. Trimming removed 1 base at V and 0 bases at J, with 6 bases between. CDR3 length: 14 amino acids. In germline, CDR1 is SGHAT, CDR2 FQNNGV. The chain's CDR3 is CASSLGHNQETQYF. The CDR3 DNA, read in part, is TGTGCCAGCAGCTTAGGACATAACCAAGAGACC.

As for this clone: The read is 3 residues too short to cover the CDR3 end, so that end is filled in from the germline J gene. V and J are TRBV6-1 and TRBJ1-2; 7 nucleotides match TRBD1. Per germline, CDR1 MNHNS and CDR2 SASEGT. This CDR3 region has 16 residues. The CDR3 is CASSAYGTEGYNDYTF. Incomplete CDR3 DNA: TGTGCCAGCAGTGCCTACGGGACAGAAGGCTACAATGAC.

Comment on this clone: The CDR3 is cut off 3 residues early in the read; its end comes from the germline J gene. The V call is TRBV13, the J call TRBJ2-1, with D possibly matching TRBD2 (5 bases). The V gene lost 4 bases and the J gene lost 8 bases, with 21 bases spanning the gap. CDR3 length: 16 amino acids. Germline V gene sequence: CDR1 PRHDT, CDR2 FYEKMQ (reference sequence). The DNA read from the CDR3 is TGTGCCAGCAGCTCGAACACACTAGGAGTGTGGTATGAG. Its translation is CASSSNTLGVWYE. The full CDR3 protein is CASSSNTLGVWYEQFF.

As for this clone: The sequence runs out 3 residues before the end of the CDR3; the remainder is reconstructed from the germline J gene. The V and J genes are TRBV7-6 and TRBJ2-5, with 10 bases aligning to TRBD1. Germline V gene sequence: CDR1 SGHVS, CDR2 FNYEAQ. The CDR3 spans 16 residues. V lost 4 bases to trimming and J lost 0 bases; unmatched junction nucleotides: 5. The CDR3 DNA, read in part, is TGTGCCAGCAGCTCCCGACAGGGGGCATACCAAGAGACC. This sequence encodes CASSSRQGAYQET. The CDR3 as a whole reads CASSSRQGAYQETQYF.

To note about this clone: Sequencing ends 3 residues short of the CDR3 end; the germline J gene provides the rest. The chain recombines TRBV7-2 with TRBJ2-7, with D tentatively TRBD1 (7 bases). Trimming stripped 4 bases from V and 0 bases from J, with 10 bases between. The CDR3 covers 14 residues. The germline V gene has CDR1 SGHTA and CDR2 FQGNSA. CDR3 loop: CASSWGDSSYEQYF. CDR3 DNA (partial): TGTGCCAGCAGCTGGGGGGACAGCTCCTACGAG.

On this clone: The read finishes 3 residues shy of the CDR3 end, and the germline J gene is used to complete it. The chain carries TRBV18 and TRBJ1-5; 7 bases agree with TRBD1. The ends lost 6 bases at V and 2 bases at J; junction bases unmatched: 19. The CDR3 extends over 19 amino acids. CDR1 is KGHSH and CDR2 is LQKENI in the germline V gene. Incomplete CDR3 DNA: TGTGCCAGCTCGGTAGGGACAGTCTCTTTAAGGGGGGGCAATCAGCCC. Translation: CASSVGTVSLRGGNQP. The full CDR3 sequence reads CASSVGTVSLRGGNQPQHF.

With respect to this clone: The read is 3 residues too short to cover the CDR3 end, so that end is filled in from the germline J gene. This chain connects TRBV6-2 or TRBV6-3 to TRBJ2-1; the D is unclear. This CDR3 comprises 16 residues. The germline V gene encodes CDR1 MNHEY and CDR2 SVGEGT. V was shortened by 6 bases and J by 0 bases, with 15 bases between the two germline ends. The DNA read from the CDR3 is TGTGCCAGCAGAACCGCTACTAAAGGCTCCTACAATGAG. It specifies CASRTATKGSYNE. The whole CDR3 reads CASRTATKGSYNEQFF.

Of note for this clone: The CDR3 end is not reached by the read, which stops 3 residues before it; the germline J gene fills it in. The J gene is TRBJ1-6, the V gene TRBV11-2; possibly TRBD1 for D (5 bases). Per the germline V gene, CDR1 is SGHAT and CDR2 is FQNNGV. The CDR3 spans 14 residues. V was shortened by 6 bases and J by 6 bases, with 12 bases between the two germline ends. The CDR3 is CASRLQGVNSPLHF. The part of the CDR3 DNA that was read is TGTGCCAGCAGGCTCCAGGGTGTTAATTCACCC.

Points on this clone: The sample carries other DNA sequences with the same CDR3. CDR3 DNA, as far as it was read: TGTGCCATCAGCCCTGGGACAGGGTACGGC. Encoded protein: CAISPGTGYG. The full CDR3 sequence reads CAISPGTGYGYTF. The chain employs TRBV10-3 and TRBJ1-2, with 9 bases fitting TRBD1. Read coverage stops 3 residues before the CDR3 terminus; the germline J gene supplies the remainder. The CDR3 has 13 residues. Germline assignment: CDR1 ENHRY and CDR2 SYGVKD.

Regarding this clone: The read ends 3 residues shy of where the CDR3 ends; the end is completed using the germline J gene. The chain recombines TRBV18 with TRBJ2-5; TRBD1 is a possible D gene (5 bases). Germline assignment: CDR1 KGHSH and CDR2 LQKENI. CDR3 size: 15 residues. V was shortened by 2 bases and J by 4 bases, with 14 bases between the two germline ends. CDR3 residues: CASSPSQGRRETQYF. CDR3 bases read: TGTGCCAGCTCACCATCGCAGGGAAGGCGAGAGACC. The whole variable domain, remainder taken from reference TRBV18 and TRBJ2-5, is NAGVMQNPRHLVRRRGQEARLRCSPMKGHSHVYWYRQLPEEGLKFMVYLQKENIIDESGMPKERFSAEFPKEGPSILRIQQVVRGDSAAYFCASSPSQGRRETQYFGPGTRLLVL.

In the case of this clone: From the germline J gene comes the end of the CDR3, since the read stops 3 residues before it. J is TRBJ2-7 and V is TRBV19, with TRBD1 matching over 7 bases. The CDR3 has 13 amino acids. Trimming cost V 5 bases and J 6 bases; bases outside gene matches: 7. Germline CDR1 LNHDA, CDR2 SQIVND (reference sequence). CDR3 DNA (partial): TGTGCCAGTAGTGTAAACAGGGGTAGCGAG. Its protein is CASSVNRGSE. The whole CDR3 reads CASSVNRGSEQYF.

As for this clone: The observed sequence ends 3 residues before the CDR3 terminus, with the missing tail filled in from the germline J gene. V is TRBV2 and J is TRBJ2-7; 10 nucleotides match TRBD2. From germline, CDR1 is SNHLY and CDR2 FYNNEI. CDR3 length: 15 amino acids. J was trimmed by 4 bases and V by 8 bases; bases with no gene match: 11. CDR3 amino acids: CASCNRASGSYEQYF. Partial CDR3 DNA: TGTGCCAGCTGTAACAGGGCTAGCGGGAGTTACGAG.

On this clone itself: The missing CDR3 end, 3 residues past where the read stops, is filled in from the germline J gene. V is TRBV11-1 and J is TRBJ2-3, with 7 bases fitting TRBD2. CDR3 length: 15 amino acids. The junction had 5 bases not matched to a gene; V was cut back by 5 bases and J by 0 bases. Germline-derived CDR1 and CDR2 are SGHAT and FQDESV (reference sequence). CDR3 bases read: TGTGCCAGCAGCCCTTTGGGGGGGAGCACAGATACG. It codes for CASSPLGGSTDT. The whole CDR3 region reads CASSPLGGSTDTQYF.

Regarding this clone: The CDR3 end lies 3 residues beyond the end of the read and is filled in from the germline J gene. The rearrangement joins TRBV6-1 to TRBJ1-2, with a weak D call TRBD1 (5 bases). Trimming pared 1 base from V and 2 bases from J, leaving 11 bases between. CDR3 length: 15 residues. Germline CDR1 MNHNS, CDR2 SASEGT. Here the CDR3 reads CASSEEWGLNYGYTF. Incomplete CDR3 DNA: TGTGCCAGCAGTGAAGAATGGGGCCTCAACTATGGC.

In regard to this clone: The missing CDR3 end, 3 residues past where the read stops, is filled in from the germline J gene. This chain links TRBV27 with TRBJ2-3; D call uncertain. The CDR3 length is 14 residues. Germline V lookup: CDR1 MNHEY, CDR2 SMNVEV (reference sequence). Trimming took 0 bases from V and 5 from J, leaving 9 bases between them. The sequenced part of the CDR3 DNA is TGTGCCAGCAGTTTATCGGGCCGCCTAGATACG. It encodes CASSLSGRLDT. The entire CDR3 protein is CASSLSGRLDTQYF.

CDR3 DNA, as far as it was read: TGCAGTGCTAGTCCTTCCTATGGC. Translation gives CSASPSYG. The CDR3 reads in full as CSASPSYGYTF. The rearrangement links TRBV20-1 to TRBJ1-2; D call uncertain. Sequencing ends 3 residues short of the CDR3 end; the germline J gene provides the rest. The germline CDR1 and CDR2 sequences are DFQATT and SNEGSKA (reference sequence). The CDR3 is 11 amino acids. Trimming shortened V by 3 bases and J by 4 bases, and 6 bases separated the two germline ends.

In the case of this clone: The read ends 3 residues early relative to the CDR3; the germline J gene fills the gap. V usage is TRBV19 and J usage is TRBJ2-5, with D possibly TRBD1 on 5 matching bases. The CDR3 is made up of 13 amino acids. Germline V gene sequence: CDR1 LNHDA, CDR2 SQIVND (reference sequence). Trimming took off 9 bases at V and 1 base at J, with 12 bases between the two ends. The CDR3 sequence: CASRTQAQETQYF. The sequenced CDR3 bases are TGTGCCAGCCGAACACAGGCCCAAGAGACC.

In the case of this clone: The read comes to an end 3 residues before the CDR3 does, leaving the germline J gene to fill in the end. V usage is TRBV7-9 and J usage is TRBJ2-3; 7 bases fit TRBD1. With V trimmed by 5 bases and J by 7 bases, 6 bases remained unmatched. Germline CDR1 and CDR2: SEHNR and FQNEAQ (reference sequence). The CDR3 consists of 13 residues. CDR3 in amino acids: CASSRQGVYTQYF. The part of the CDR3 DNA that was read is TGTGCCAGCAGCCGACAGGGTGTGTATACG.

On this clone itself: Coverage ceases 3 residues before the CDR3 finishes, and the germline J gene fills in the end. The V and J genes are TRBV4-1 and TRBJ1-2; a possible D gene is TRBD1 (5 bases). CDR3 length: 16 residues. CDR1 and CDR2 from the germline V gene are MGHRA and YSYEKL. Trimming removed 0 bases from V and 4 bases from J, with 15 bases in between. The sequenced CDR3 bases are TGCGCCAGCAGCCAAGAAAGTAGGGGCGCTGGCTATGGC. Translating it yields CASSQESRGAGYG. The whole CDR3 sequence is CASSQESRGAGYGYTF.

As for this clone: The CDR3 extends 3 residues past the end of the read, so its final part is completed from the germline J gene. The chain combines TRBV19 with TRBJ2-5; tentative D call: TRBD1 (6 bases). V lost 1 base to trimming and J lost 4 bases, with 13 bases between them. Looked up from germline, CDR1 is LNHDA and CDR2 is SQIVND (reference sequence). The CDR3 sequence is 15 residues long. CDR3 sequence: CASSIGTGFTETQYF. The DNA read from the CDR3 is TGTGCCAGTAGTATAGGAACAGGGTTTACAGAGACC. The complete variable domain, with remaining parts taken from reference TRBV19 and TRBJ2-5, reads DGGITQSPKYLFRKEGQNVTLSCEQNLNHDAMYWYRQDPGQGLRLIYYSQIVNDFQKGDIAEGYSVSREKKESFPLTVTSAQKNPTAFYLCASSIGTGFTETQYFGPGTRLLVL.

For this clone: The read gets to within 3 residues of the CDR3 end, and the germline J gene fills in the rest. V gene TRBV6-2 or TRBV6-3 combines with J gene TRBJ1-4, with TRBD1 as a possible D gene (5 bases). The germline V gene has CDR1 MNHEY and CDR2 SVGEGT. The CDR3 runs 14 residues. The DNA read from the CDR3 is TGTGCCAGCAGTTACGGGGCAGGTGATTCACCA. Translating it yields CASSYGAGDSP. The full CDR3 is CASSYGAGDSPLFF.

Worth noting for this clone: The CDR3 end lies 3 residues beyond the end of the read and is filled in from the germline J gene. The rearrangement links TRBV6-2 or TRBV6-3 to TRBJ2-5; 12 positions agree with TRBD2. Germline loops: CDR1 MNHEY, CDR2 SVGEGT. The length of the CDR3 is 16 residues. V was clipped by 5 bases and J by 7 bases; unmatched bases: 11. This CDR3 is CASSPLAGGLRGTQYF. CDR3 DNA (partial): TGTGCCAGCAGTCCACTAGCGGGGGGCCTCCGCGGGACC.

Worth noting for this clone: Sequencing ends 3 residues short of the CDR3 end; the germline J gene provides the rest. The V call is TRBV7-2, the J call TRBJ2-4; 10 bases are shared with TRBD1. Germline CDR1 SGHTA, CDR2 FQGNSA. The CDR3 loop spans 13 amino acids. CDR3 bases read: TGTGCCAGCAGCCCGACAGGGGGCAGGGGT. Amino acid sequence: CASSPTGGRG. The CDR3, in full, reads CASSPTGGRGQYF.

With regard to this clone: The CDR3 goes on 3 residues after the read ends, and that part is filled in from the germline J gene. The chain joins TRBV6-1 to TRBJ2-7, with TRBD2 matching 9 bases. V was clipped by 3 bases and J by 3 bases; unmatched bases: 3. The CDR3 loop spans 14 amino acids. From germline, CDR1 is MNHNS and CDR2 SASEGT. Here the CDR3 reads CASSEVSGSYEQYF. CDR3 bases read: TGTGCCAGCAGTGAGGTTAGCGGGAGCTACGAG.

Concerning this clone: The CDR3 end is not reached by the read, which stops 3 residues before it; the germline J gene fills it in. The J gene is TRBJ2-2, the V gene TRBV5-1, with D possibly being TRBD1 (6 bases). The CDR3 contains 16 residues. Germline V gene lookup returns CDR1 SGHRS and CDR2 YFSETQ. Here the CDR3 reads CASSIKGQTSNEKLFF. Incomplete CDR3 DNA: TGCGCCAGCAGCATAAAAGGACAGACCTCTAATGAAAAG.

The sequenced part of the CDR3 DNA is TGTGCCAGCCGCCTACGAACTAGCGCGGCTACG. Its translation: CASRLRTSAAT. The complete CDR3 reads CASRLRTSAATQYF. The V call is TRBV6-4, the J call TRBJ2-3; 7 nucleotides match TRBD2. The read halts 3 residues ahead of the CDR3 end, with the missing end drawn from the germline J gene. The length of the CDR3 is 14 residues. Per germline, CDR1 MRHNA and CDR2 SNTAGT. J was trimmed by 8 bases and V by 8 bases; bases with no gene match: 13.

On this clone: Read data end 3 residues before the CDR3 end; the end is taken from the germline J gene. The genes are TRBV7-2 and TRBJ2-4; unclear D gene. The length of the CDR3 is 13 residues. The germline V gene has CDR1 SGHTA and CDR2 FQGNSA. CDR3 protein: CASRLSSNYGQYF. The sequenced part of the CDR3 DNA is TGTGCCAGCAGGCTGAGCTCTAACTATGGT.

In the case of this clone: From the germline J gene comes the end of the CDR3, since the read stops 3 residues before it. This chain connects TRBV7-3 to TRBJ2-7; TRBD2 matches at 7 bases. V trimming: 5 bases; J trimming: 4 bases; junction bases outside the gene matches: 5. The length of the CDR3 is 13 residues. Germline CDR1 is SGHTA and CDR2 is FQGTGA. The DNA read from the CDR3 is TGTGCCAGCAGCCGGGACTACAATTACGAG. It is translated as CASSRDYNYE. The entire CDR3 protein reads CASSRDYNYEQYF.

On this clone itself: The read falls 3 residues short of the CDR3 end, and the missing part is taken from the germline J gene. V and J are TRBV19 and TRBJ1-6; TRBD1 is a possible D gene (6 bases). This CDR3 comprises 15 residues. The V end lost 5 bases, the J end lost 6 bases, and 14 bases lay between the germline ends. Germline V gives CDR1 LNHDA, CDR2 SQIVND (reference sequence). CDR3: CASSSRQEPNSPLHF. CDR3 bases read: TGTGCCAGTAGTTCTCGACAGGAGCCTAATTCACCC.

Of note for this clone: The sequence runs out 3 residues before the end of the CDR3; the remainder is reconstructed from the germline J gene. The V gene is TRBV7-2, the J gene TRBJ2-3; D may be TRBD2 (6 bases). The length of the CDR3 is 15 residues. Trimming stripped 3 bases from V and 0 bases from J, with 10 bases between. Germline CDR1 is SGHTA and CDR2 is FQGNSA. The CDR3 bases that were read are TGTGCCAGCAGCTTCTCAGGGACTAGCACAGATACG. Amino acids: CASSFSGTSTDT. The complete CDR3 protein is CASSFSGTSTDTQYF.